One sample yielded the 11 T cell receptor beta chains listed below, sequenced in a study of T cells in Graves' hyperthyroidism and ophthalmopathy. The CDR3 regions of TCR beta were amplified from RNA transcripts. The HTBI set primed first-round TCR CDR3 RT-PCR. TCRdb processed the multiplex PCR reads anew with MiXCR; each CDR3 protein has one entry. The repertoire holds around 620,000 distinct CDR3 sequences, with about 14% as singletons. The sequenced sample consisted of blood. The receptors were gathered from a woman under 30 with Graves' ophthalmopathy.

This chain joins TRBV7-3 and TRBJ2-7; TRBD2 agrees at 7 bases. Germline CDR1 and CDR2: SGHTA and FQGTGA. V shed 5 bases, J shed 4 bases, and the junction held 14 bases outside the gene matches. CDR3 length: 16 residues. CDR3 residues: CASSQEGGASLYEQYF. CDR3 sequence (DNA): TGTGCCAGCAGCCAAGAGGGAGGGGCGAGTCTTTACGAGCAGTACTTC.

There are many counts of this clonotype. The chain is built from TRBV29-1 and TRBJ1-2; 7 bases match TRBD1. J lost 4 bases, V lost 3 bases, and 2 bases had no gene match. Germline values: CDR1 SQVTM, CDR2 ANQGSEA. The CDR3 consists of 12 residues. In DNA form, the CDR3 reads TGCAGCGTTGAGGGGACAGCCTATGGCTACACCTTC. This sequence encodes CSVEGTAYGYTF.

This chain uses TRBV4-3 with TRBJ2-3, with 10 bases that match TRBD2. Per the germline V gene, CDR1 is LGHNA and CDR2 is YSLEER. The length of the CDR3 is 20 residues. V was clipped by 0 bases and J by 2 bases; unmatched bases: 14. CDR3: CASSQEPPPGTSVYTDTQYF. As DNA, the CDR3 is TGCGCCAGCAGCCAAGAGCCTCCTCCCGGGACTAGCGTTTACACAGATACGCAGTATTTT.

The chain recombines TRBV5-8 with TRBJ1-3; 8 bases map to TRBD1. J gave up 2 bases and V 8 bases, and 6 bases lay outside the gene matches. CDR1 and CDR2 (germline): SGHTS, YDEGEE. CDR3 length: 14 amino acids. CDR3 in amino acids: CASRRTGTGNTIYF. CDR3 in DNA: TGTGCCAGTCGAAGGACAGGGACTGGAAACACCATATATTTT.

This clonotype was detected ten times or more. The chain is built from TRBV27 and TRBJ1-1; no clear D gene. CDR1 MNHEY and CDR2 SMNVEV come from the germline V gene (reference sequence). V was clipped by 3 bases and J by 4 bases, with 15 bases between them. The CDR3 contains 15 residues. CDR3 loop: CASSLSDTAGTEAFF. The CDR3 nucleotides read TGTGCCAGCAGTTTGTCAGATACAGCGGGCACTGAAGCTTTCTTT.

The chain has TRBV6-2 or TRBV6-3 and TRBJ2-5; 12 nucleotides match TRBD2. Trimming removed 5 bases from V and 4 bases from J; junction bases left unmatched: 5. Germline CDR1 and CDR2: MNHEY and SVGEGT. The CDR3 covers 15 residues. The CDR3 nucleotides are TGTGCCAGCAGTGACCGACTAGCGGGAGCAGAGACCCAGTACTTC. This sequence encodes CASSDRLAGAETQYF.

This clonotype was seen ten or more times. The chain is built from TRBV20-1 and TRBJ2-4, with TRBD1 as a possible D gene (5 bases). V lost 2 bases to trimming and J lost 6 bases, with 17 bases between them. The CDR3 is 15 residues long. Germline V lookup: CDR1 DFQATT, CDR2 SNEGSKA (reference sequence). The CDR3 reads CSARSIRGRLNIQYF. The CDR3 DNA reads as TGCAGTGCTAGATCTATTAGGGGCAGATTAAACATTCAGTACTTC.

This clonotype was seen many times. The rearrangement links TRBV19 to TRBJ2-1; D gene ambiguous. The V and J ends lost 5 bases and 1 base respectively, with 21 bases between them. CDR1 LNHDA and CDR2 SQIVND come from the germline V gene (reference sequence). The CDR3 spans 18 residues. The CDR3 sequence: CASSGPRQRRRSYNEQFF. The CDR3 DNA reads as TGTGCCAGTAGTGGACCCCGCCAAAGAAGGAGATCCTACAATGAGCAGTTCTTC.

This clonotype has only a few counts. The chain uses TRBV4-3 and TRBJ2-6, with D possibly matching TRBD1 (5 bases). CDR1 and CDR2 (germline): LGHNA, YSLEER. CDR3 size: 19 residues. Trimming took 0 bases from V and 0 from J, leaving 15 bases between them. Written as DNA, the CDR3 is TGCGCCAGCAGCCAAGATCGGCCAGGGCCAAGCTCTGGGGCCAACGTCCTGACTTTC. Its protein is CASSQDRPGPSSGANVLTF.

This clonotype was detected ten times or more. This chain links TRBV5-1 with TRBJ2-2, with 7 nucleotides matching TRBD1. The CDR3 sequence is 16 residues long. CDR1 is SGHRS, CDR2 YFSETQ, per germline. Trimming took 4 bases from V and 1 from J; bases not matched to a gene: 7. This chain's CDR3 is CASSKGAGMNTGELFF. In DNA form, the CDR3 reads TGCGCCAGCAGCAAGGGGGCAGGGATGAACACCGGGGAGCTGTTTTTT. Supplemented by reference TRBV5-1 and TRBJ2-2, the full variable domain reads KAGVTQTPRYLIKTRGQQVTLSCSPISGHRSVSWYQQTPGQGLQFLFEYFSETQRNKGNFPGRFSGRQFSNSRSEMNVSTLELGDSALYLCASSKGAGMNTGELFFGEGSRLTVL.

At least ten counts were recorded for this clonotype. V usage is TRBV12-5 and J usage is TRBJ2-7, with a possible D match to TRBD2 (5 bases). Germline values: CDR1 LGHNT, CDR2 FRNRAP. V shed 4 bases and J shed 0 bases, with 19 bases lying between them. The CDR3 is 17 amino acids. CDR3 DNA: TGTGCTAGTGGTTCCCCTGGGGAGCGGCAGAGCTCCTACGAGCAGTACTTC. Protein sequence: CASGSPGERQSSYEQYF.